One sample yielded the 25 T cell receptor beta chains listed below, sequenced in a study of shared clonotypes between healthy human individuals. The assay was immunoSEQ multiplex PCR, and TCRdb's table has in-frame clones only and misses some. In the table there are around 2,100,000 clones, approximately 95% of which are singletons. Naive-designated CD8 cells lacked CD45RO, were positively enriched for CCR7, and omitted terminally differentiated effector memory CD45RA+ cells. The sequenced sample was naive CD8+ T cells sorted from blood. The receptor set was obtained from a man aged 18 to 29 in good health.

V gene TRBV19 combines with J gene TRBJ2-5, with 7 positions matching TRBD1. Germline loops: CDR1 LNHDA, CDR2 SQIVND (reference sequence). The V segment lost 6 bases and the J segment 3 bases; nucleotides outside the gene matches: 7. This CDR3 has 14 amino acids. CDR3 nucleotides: TGTGCCAGTAGCCCCGGGACAGTTGAAGAGACCCAGTACTTC. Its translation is CASSPGTVEETQYF.

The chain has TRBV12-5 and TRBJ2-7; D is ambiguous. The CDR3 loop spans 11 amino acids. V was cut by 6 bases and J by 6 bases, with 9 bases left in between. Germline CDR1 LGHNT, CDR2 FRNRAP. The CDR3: CASGIYPEQYF. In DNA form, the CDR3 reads TGTGCTAGTGGGATTTACCCCGAGCAGTACTTC.

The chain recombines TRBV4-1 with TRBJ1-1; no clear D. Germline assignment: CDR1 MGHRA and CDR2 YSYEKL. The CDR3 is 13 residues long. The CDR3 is CAIGDSLNTEAFF. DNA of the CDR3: TGCGCAATTGGAGACTCCTTGAACACTGAAGCTTTCTTT.

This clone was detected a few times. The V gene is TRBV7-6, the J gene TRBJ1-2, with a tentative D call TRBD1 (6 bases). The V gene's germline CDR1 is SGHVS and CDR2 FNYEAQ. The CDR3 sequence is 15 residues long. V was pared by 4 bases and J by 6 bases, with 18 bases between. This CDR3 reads CASSSLKQGSDGYTF. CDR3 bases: TGTGCCAGCAGCTCGCTAAAACAGGGATCGGATGGCTACACCTTC.

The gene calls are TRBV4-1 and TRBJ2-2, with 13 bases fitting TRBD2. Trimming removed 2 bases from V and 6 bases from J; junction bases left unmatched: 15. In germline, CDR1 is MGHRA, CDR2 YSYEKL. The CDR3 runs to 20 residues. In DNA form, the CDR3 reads TGCGCCAGCAGCCAATACCCTTCTTGGACTAGCGGGAGTGTAGCCGGGGAGCTGTTTTTT. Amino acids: CASSQYPSWTSGSVAGELFF.

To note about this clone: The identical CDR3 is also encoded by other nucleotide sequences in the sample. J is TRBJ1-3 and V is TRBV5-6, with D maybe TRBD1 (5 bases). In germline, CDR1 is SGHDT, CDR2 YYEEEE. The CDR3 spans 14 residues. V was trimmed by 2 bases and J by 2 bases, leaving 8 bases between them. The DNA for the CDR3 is TGTGCCAGCAGCTTTCAGGGAGCTGGAAACACCATATATTTT. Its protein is CASSFQGAGNTIYF.

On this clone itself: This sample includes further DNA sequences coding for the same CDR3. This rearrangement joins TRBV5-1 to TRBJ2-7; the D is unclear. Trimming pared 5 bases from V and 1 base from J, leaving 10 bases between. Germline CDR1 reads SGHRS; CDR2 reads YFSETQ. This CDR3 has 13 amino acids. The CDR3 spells CASRLTESYEQYF. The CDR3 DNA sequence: TGCGCCAGCAGGCTGACTGAGTCCTACGAGCAGTACTTC.

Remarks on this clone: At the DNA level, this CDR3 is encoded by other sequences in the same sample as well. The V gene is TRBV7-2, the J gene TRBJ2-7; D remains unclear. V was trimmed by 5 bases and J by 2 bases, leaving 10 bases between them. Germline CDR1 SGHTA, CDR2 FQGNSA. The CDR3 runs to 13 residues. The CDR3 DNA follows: TGTGCCAGCAGCCTAGGGCAGCCCTACGAGCAGTACTTC. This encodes CASSLGQPYEQYF.

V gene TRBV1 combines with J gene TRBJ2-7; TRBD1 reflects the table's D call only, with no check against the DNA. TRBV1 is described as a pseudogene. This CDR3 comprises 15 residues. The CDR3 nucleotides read TGCACCAGCAGGCCTACAGGGACGGGTAGCTACGAGCAGTACTTC. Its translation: CTSRPTGTGSYEQYF.

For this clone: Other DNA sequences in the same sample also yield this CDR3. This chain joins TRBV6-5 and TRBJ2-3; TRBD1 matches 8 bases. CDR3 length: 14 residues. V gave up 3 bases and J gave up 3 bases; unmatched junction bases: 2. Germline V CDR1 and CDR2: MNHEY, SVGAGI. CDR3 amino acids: CASSYGTGTDTQYF. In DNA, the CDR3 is TGTGCCAGCAGTTATGGGACAGGTACAGATACGCAGTATTTT.

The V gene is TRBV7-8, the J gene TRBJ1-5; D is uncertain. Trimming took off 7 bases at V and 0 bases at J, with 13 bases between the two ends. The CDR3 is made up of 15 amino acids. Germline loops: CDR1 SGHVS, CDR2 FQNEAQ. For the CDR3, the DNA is TGTGCCAGCACCCGCGGGGAGTATAGCAATCAGCCCCAGCATTTT. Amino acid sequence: CASTRGEYSNQPQHF.

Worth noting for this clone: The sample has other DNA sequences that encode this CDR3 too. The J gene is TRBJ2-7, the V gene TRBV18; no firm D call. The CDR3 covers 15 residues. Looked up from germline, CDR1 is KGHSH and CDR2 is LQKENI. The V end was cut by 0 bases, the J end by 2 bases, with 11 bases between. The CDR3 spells CASSPPAGSPYEQYF. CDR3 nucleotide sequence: TGTGCCAGCTCACCACCGGCAGGAAGCCCCTACGAGCAGTACTTC.

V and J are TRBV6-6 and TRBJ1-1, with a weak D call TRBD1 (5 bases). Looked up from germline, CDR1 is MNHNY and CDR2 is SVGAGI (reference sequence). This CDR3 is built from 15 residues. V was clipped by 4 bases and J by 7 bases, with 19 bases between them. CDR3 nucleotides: TGTGCCAGCAGTTCCCCGACAGATCTCAGCCTTGAAGCTTTCTTT. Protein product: CASSSPTDLSLEAFF.

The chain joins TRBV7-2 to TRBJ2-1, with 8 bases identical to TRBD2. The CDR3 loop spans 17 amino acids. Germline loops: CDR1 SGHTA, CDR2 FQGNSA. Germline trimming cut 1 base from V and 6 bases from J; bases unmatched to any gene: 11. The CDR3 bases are TGTGCCAGCAGCTTAGAGTCGGCAGCGGGAGCGTTCAATGAGCAGTTCTTC. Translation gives CASSLESAAGAFNEQFF.

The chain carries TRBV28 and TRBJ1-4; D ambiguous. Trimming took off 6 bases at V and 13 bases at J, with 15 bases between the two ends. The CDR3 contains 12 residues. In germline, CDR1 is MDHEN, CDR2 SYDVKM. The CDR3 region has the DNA TGTGCCAGCAGCCAGGACCGCCTTGGACTGTTTTTT. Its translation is CASSQDRLGLFF.

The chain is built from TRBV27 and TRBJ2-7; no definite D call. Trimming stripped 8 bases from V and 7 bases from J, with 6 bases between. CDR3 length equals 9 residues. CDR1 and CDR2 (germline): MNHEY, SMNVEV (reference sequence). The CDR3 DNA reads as TGTGCCAGCGGCCGGGAGCAGTACTTC. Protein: CASGREQYF.

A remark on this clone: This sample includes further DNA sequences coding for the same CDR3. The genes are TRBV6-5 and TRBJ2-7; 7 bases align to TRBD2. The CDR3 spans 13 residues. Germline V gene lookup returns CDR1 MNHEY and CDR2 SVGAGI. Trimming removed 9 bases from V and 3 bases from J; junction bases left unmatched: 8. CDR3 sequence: CASALGGNYEQYF. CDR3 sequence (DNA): TGTGCCAGTGCTTTGGGGGGGAACTACGAGCAGTACTTC.

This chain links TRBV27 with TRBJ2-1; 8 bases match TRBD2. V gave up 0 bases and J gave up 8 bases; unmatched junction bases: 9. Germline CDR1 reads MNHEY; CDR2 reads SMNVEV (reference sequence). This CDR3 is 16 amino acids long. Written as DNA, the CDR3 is TGTGCCAGCAGTTTATCCCCTGGGAGCGGGAGCGATGAGCAGTTCTTC. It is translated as CASSLSPGSGSDEQFF.

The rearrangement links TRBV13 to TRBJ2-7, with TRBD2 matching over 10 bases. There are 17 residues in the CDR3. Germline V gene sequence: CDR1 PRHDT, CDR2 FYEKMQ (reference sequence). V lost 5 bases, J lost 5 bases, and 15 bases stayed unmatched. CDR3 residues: CASSQGEGGLAIHEQYF. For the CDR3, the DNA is TGTGCCAGCAGCCAAGGTGAGGGGGGACTAGCGATTCACGAGCAGTACTTC. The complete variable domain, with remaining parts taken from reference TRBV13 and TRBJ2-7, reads AAGVIQSPRHLIKEKRETATLKCYPIPRHDTVYWYQQGPGQDPQFLISFYEKMQSDKGSIPDRFSAQQFSDYHSELNMSSLELGDSALYFCASSQGEGGLAIHEQYFGPGTRLTVT.

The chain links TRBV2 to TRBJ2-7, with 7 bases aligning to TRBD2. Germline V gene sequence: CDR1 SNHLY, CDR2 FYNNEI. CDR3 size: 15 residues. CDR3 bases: TGTGCTACCACCCACGGAACGGGGGGTTCCTACGAGCAGTACTTC. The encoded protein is CATTHGTGGSYEQYF.

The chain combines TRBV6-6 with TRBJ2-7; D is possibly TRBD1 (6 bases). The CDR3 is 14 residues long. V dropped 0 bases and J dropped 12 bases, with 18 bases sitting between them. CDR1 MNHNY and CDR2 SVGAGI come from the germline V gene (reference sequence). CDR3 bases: TGTGCCAGCAGTTACTCCCCCCAGGGGAGCGTGTGGTACTTC. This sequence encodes CASSYSPQGSVWYF.

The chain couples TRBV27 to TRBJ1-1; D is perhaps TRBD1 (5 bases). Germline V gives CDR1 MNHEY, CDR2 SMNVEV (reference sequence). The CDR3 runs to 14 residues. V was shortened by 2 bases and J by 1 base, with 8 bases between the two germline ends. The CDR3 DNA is TGTGCCAGCAGTTTAGGGGGGGAGAACACTGAAGCTTTCTTT. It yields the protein CASSLGGENTEAFF.

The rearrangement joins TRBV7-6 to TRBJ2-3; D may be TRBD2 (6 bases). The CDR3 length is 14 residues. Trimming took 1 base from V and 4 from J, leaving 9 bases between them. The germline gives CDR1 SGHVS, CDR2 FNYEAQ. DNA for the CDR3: TGTGCCAGCAGCTTAGGGGGGACTGCAGATACGCAGTATTTT. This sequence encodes CASSLGGTADTQYF. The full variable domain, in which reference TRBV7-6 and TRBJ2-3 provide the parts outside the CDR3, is GAGVSQSPRYKVTKRGQDVALRCDPISGHVSLYWYRQALGQGPEFLTYFNYEAQQDKSGLPNDRFSAERPEGSISTLTIQRTEQRDSAMYRCASSLGGTADTQYFGPGTRLTVL.

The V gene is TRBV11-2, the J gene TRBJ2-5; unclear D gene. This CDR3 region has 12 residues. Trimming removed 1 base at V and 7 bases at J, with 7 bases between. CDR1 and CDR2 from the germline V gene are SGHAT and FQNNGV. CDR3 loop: CASSLGVATQYF. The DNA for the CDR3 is TGTGCCAGCAGCTTAGGGGTTGCGACCCAGTACTTC.

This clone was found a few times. This chain's CDR3 is CASSEEDYYGYTF. DNA for the CDR3: TGTGCCAGCAGTGAGGAGGATTACTATGGCTACACCTTC. V and J are TRBV6-1 and TRBJ1-2; no clear D. V lost 3 bases and J lost 3, with 8 bases in between. CDR1 MNHNS and CDR2 SASEGT come from the germline V gene. This CDR3 has 13 residues.